The T cell receptor beta chain described here comes from a study of regulatory T cells in long-lasting Graves disease (dated by TCRdb to about 2021). In the study overall: To count as having persistent Graves' disease, a patient had to have received antithyroid drug treatment for over 5 years with TSH receptor autoantibodies remaining persistently positive. Patients with persistent Graves' disease were compared with patients with newly diagnosed Graves' disease using TCR sequencing and RNA sequencing of peripheral blood. The study took place in China and was registered as a clinical trial. In the clinical cohort, patients with persistent Graves' disease had used antithyroid drugs for an average of about 9.3 years. A total of some 35 samples underwent TCR sequencing: about 13 from persistent and some 20 from newly diagnosed Graves' disease patients. On the study overall, not on this receptor specifically: Only the TCR beta chain was sequenced and analyzed. The authors noted that the small sample size was a limitation that may lower accuracy. Persistent patients shared more public clonotypes among themselves (around 2,800) than newly diagnosed patients did (more than 850). Compared with newly diagnosed patients, patients with persistent Graves' disease had lower TCR Shannon entropy and fewer highly expanded clones, which suggests clonal expansion. Preferential use of TRBV28, TRBJ1-2 and TRBJ2-5 was observed in persistent disease, whereas TRBV20-1 and TRBJ2-1 were favored in newly diagnosed disease. Peripheral blood alone was examined, since thyroid tissue, which constituted the primary lesion, could not be accessed.

The time point label on this specimen signifies: persistent/refractory GD, antithyroid drugs over 5 years with positive TRAb. For both TCR sequencing and RNA sequencing, RNA was extracted from PBMCs using TRIzol. Graves' disease was diagnosed according to American Thyroid Association guidelines. Patients for the study were recruited at an endocrinology department in Xi'an, China. Each patient gave about 9.1 milliliters of peripheral blood, collected in an EDTA anticoagulant tube. PBMCs were isolated by Ficoll Paque Plus density gradient separation without further T cell sorting. An Agilent 2100 Bioanalyzer and agarose gel were used to check RNA quality, while a NanoDrop 2000 measured RNA concentration. In regard to this clonotype: Its target antigen remains unknown. A read error may be the cause here, since a much bigger clone is one base away.

Including the terminal cysteine and phenylalanine, the CDR3 comprises 17 residues. Only the CDR3 part of the read is kept: 51 bases, read in frame from the first base. V and J are truncated by 0 bases and 5 bases respectively, leaving an intervening sequence of 19 bases. Based on the germline V gene (reference sequence), the CDR1 and CDR2 sequences are MNHNY and SVGAGI. The library relied on multiplex PCR. Instrument on record: Illumina HiSeq 4000. iRepertoire HTBI primers and Arm-PCR amplification of CDR3 regions were used to construct TCR beta libraries. Before sequencing, the PCR products underwent gel purification. Per the source publication's procedure: Gene usage analysis of CDR3 amino acid clonotypes used the roughly 60 TRBV and around 13 TRBJ segments found across samples. Filtered high-quality paired reads were merged into contigs using COPE and FqMerger. BLAST was used to align contigs to the IMGT TRBV, TRBD and TRBJ reference genes, and CDR3 was defined following IMGT. Highly expanded clones were defined as clonotypes with a frequency above 0.1%. Shannon entropy was used to measure repertoire diversity, and the Gini coefficient was used to measure V-J evenness. A clonotype was considered public if more than one individual shared it. The public sequencing data were trimmed at Q25 with fastp and processed into clonotypes with MiXCR by TCRdb, which kept only in-frame beta chains. For every CDR3 protein sequence, its rows merge into one entry that carries the most common genes and DNA. For this entry, the V and J calls and clone size follow TCRdb and not the study's own pipeline. Across this sample there are 350,000 to 450,000 distinct CDR3 sequences, with around 23% seen only once. Clones ranked in the top ten supply approximately 30% of the sample.

The source material was peripheral blood mononuclear cells (PBMCs), sampled when the disease was refractory, from a patient treated with antithyroid drugs. The sequence was obtained from a woman aged 40 to 50 with Graves disease. Donor details come from another sample of the same person, matched by shared clones. This chain is built from TRBV6-6 and TRBJ2-5; no D gene is confidently identified. The CDR3 protein: CASSYSSNVGVYETQYF. DNA sequence: TGTGCCAGCAGTTACTCGAGTAACGTCGGTGTTTATGAGACCCAGTACTTC.